What follows is one TCR beta chain and its context. Its target is not known. This specimen belongs to a study of CD8 T cells in Susac syndrome. The study's findings and limits: In its TCR sequencing and HLA analysis, the study acknowledged that the number of individuals was relatively small.

CD8+ and CD4+ T cells taken from blood had their TCR beta sequenced. TEMRA cells were FACS-enriched, with CD8+ and CD4+ T cells isolated negatively. Germline CDR1 and CDR2: MNHEY and SVGEGT. The CDR3 length is 15 residues. The germline V and J ends were trimmed by 5 bases and 2 bases, with 13 bases remaining between them. Reverse transcription of about 0.5 to 1 ug RNA was carried out with random hexamers. Amplification of TCR beta CDR3 by immunoSEQ multiplex PCR spanned 54 Vbeta and 13 Jbeta. TCRdb reanalysed the immunoSEQ multiplex PCR reads using MiXCR and keeps one entry per CDR3 protein. The table has some 100,000 distinct CDR3 sequences, nearly 95% seen once; the top ten hold approximately 0.13%.

V usage is TRBV6-2 or TRBV6-3 and J usage is TRBJ2-1; tentative D call: TRBD2 (7 bases). This sequence originates from a human donor in good health. Sequenced input: CD4+ T cells from PBMCs. In DNA, the CDR3 is TGTGCCAGCAGTGAGATGGGGGGGCCCTACAATGAGCAGTTCTTC. Translating gives CASSEMGGPYNEQFF.